These T cell receptor beta chains were read from a single sample in a study of shared clonotypes between healthy human individuals. Using immunoSEQ multiplex PCR, the repertoire was profiled, and TCRdb retains in-frame clones only, with some absent. The sample includes more than 2 million clones, around 95% of them seen just once. The sample comprised naive CD4+ T cells sorted from blood. These receptors came from a man aged 18 to 29 in good health. CDR3s include the opening cysteine and the closing phenylalanine or tryptophan. The order of the fields is D gene, V gene, J gene, clone size, CDR3 protein, CDR3 DNA. A D gene is named only where the DNA matches it firmly. A clone size is listed for some rows: how often the clone was seen (once, few, many), or a class if it is expanded.

d_call: -
v_call: TRBV7-2
j_call: TRBJ2-2
clone_size: -
cdr3_aa: CASSLSNTGELFF
cdr3_nt: TGTGCCAGCAGCCTTTCGAACACCGGGGAGCTGTTTTTT

d_call: -
v_call: TRBV10-2
j_call: TRBJ1-5
clone_size: -
cdr3_aa: CASSESSTNQPQHF
cdr3_nt: TGCGCCAGCAGTGAGTCAAGTACTAATCAGCCCCAGCATTTT

d_call: -
v_call: TRBV4-3
j_call: TRBJ1-1
clone_size: -
cdr3_aa: CASSQDFSREAFF
cdr3_nt: TGCGCCAGCAGCCAAGATTTTTCCAGGGAAGCTTTCTTT

d_call: -
v_call: TRBV7-2
j_call: TRBJ2-3
clone_size: -
cdr3_aa: CASSHGRTNTDTQYF
cdr3_nt: TGTGCCAGCAGCCACGGAAGGACTAACACAGATACGCAGTATTTT

d_call: -
v_call: TRBV5-1
j_call: TRBJ1-4
clone_size: -
cdr3_aa: CASSRTTGQANEKLFF
cdr3_nt: TGCGCCAGCAGCCGAACGACAGGTCAGGCTAATGAAAAACTGTTTTTT

d_call: -
v_call: TRBV21-1
j_call: TRBJ1-2
clone_size: -
cdr3_aa: CASSKSGTLWANYGYTF
cdr3_nt: TGTGCCAGCAGCAAATCGGGCACTTTATGGGCCAACTATGGCTACACCTTC

d_call: -
v_call: TRBV19
j_call: TRBJ1-4
clone_size: -
cdr3_aa: CASSSSGQFNEKLFF
cdr3_nt: TGTGCCAGTAGTTCTTCAGGGCAGTTTAATGAAAAACTGTTTTTT

d_call: -
v_call: TRBV5-6
j_call: TRBJ2-1
clone_size: -
cdr3_aa: CASSLSQGNEQFF
cdr3_nt: TGTGCCAGCAGCTTGTCACAGGGCAATGAGCAGTTCTTC

d_call: -
v_call: TRBV5-6
j_call: TRBJ1-3
clone_size: -
cdr3_aa: CASSGLSGNTIYF
cdr3_nt: TGTGCCAGCTCCGGTCTCTCTGGAAACACCATATATTTT

d_call: -
v_call: TRBV5-1
j_call: TRBJ2-7
clone_size: -
cdr3_aa: CASSLTGTYEQYF
cdr3_nt: TGCGCCAGCAGCTTGACGGGGACCTACGAGCAGTACTTC

d_call: -
v_call: TRBV10-3
j_call: TRBJ2-6
clone_size: -
cdr3_aa: CAISESAGQFSGANVLTF
cdr3_nt: TGTGCCATCAGTGAGTCGGCTGGACAGTTCTCTGGGGCCAACGTCCTGACTTTC

d_call: -
v_call: TRBV5-4
j_call: TRBJ1-1
clone_size: -
cdr3_aa: CASSLAGFWGNTEAFF
cdr3_nt: TGTGCCAGCAGCTTGGCCGGATTCTGGGGGAACACTGAAGCTTTCTTT

d_call: -
v_call: TRBV29-1
j_call: TRBJ1-1
clone_size: -
cdr3_aa: CSGGSMNTEAFF
cdr3_nt: TGCAGCGGAGGCTCCATGAACACTGAAGCTTTCTTT

d_call: TRBD1
v_call: TRBV11-2
j_call: TRBJ2-1
clone_size: once
cdr3_aa: CASSFSGTENEQFF
cdr3_nt: TGTGCCAGCAGCTTTTCCGGGACAGAAAATGAGCAGTTCTTC

d_call: TRBD2
v_call: TRBV5-4
j_call: TRBJ2-1
clone_size: -
cdr3_aa: CASSFPLAGGNEQFF
cdr3_nt: TGTGCCAGCAGCTTTCCGCTAGCGGGAGGCAATGAGCAGTTCTTC

d_call: -
v_call: TRBV10-3
j_call: TRBJ1-3
clone_size: -
cdr3_aa: CAISGGNTIYF
cdr3_nt: TGTGCCATCAGCGGGGGAAACACCATATATTTT

d_call: TRBD1
v_call: TRBV2
j_call: TRBJ2-2
clone_size: -
cdr3_aa: CASRDRVGTGELFF
cdr3_nt: TGTGCCAGCAGGGACAGGGTGGGAACCGGGGAGCTGTTTTTT

d_call: -
v_call: TRBV2
j_call: TRBJ2-7
clone_size: -
cdr3_aa: CASSEEQLYEQYF
cdr3_nt: TGTGCCAGCAGTGAAGAACAGCTCTACGAGCAGTACTTC

d_call: TRBD1
v_call: TRBV10-3
j_call: TRBJ1-4
clone_size: once
cdr3_aa: CAIRDPGQTGEKLFF
cdr3_nt: TGTGCCATCAGGGATCCGGGACAGACGGGTGAAAAACTGTTTTTT

d_call: TRBD1
v_call: TRBV5-1
j_call: TRBJ1-1
clone_size: -
cdr3_aa: CASSSGLQGTEAFF
cdr3_nt: TGCGCCAGCAGTTCCGGGCTACAGGGGACTGAAGCTTTCTTT

d_call: TRBD2
v_call: TRBV7-2
j_call: TRBJ2-1
clone_size: once
cdr3_aa: CASSRLAGVGNEQFF
cdr3_nt: TGTGCCAGCAGCCGACTAGCGGGAGTTGGGAATGAGCAGTTCTTC

d_call: -
v_call: TRBV28
j_call: TRBJ1-4
clone_size: -
cdr3_aa: CASSLWGSEKLFF
cdr3_nt: TGTGCCAGCAGCCTCTGGGGTAGCGAAAAACTGTTTTTT

d_call: -
v_call: TRBV14
j_call: TRBJ1-1
clone_size: -
cdr3_aa: CASSQEVITEAFF
cdr3_nt: TGTGCCAGCAGCCAAGAGGTTATCACTGAAGCTTTCTTT

d_call: -
v_call: TRBV28
j_call: TRBJ2-1
clone_size: -
cdr3_aa: CASSAGGHRGNEQFF
cdr3_nt: TGTGCCAGCAGTGCCGGGGGCCACAGGGGCAATGAGCAGTTCTTC

d_call: -
v_call: TRBV10-3
j_call: TRBJ1-1
clone_size: few
cdr3_aa: CAISESGVTEAFF
cdr3_nt: TGTGCCATCAGTGAGTCAGGGGTCACTGAAGCTTTCTTT

d_call: -
v_call: TRBV5-1
j_call: TRBJ2-2
clone_size: once
cdr3_aa: CASSSRDNRGSGELFF
cdr3_nt: TGCGCCAGCAGCTCCCGGGACAACCGAGGGTCCGGGGAGCTGTTTTTT

d_call: TRBD2
v_call: TRBV30
j_call: TRBJ2-7
clone_size: once
cdr3_aa: CAWSAGGSSYEQYF
cdr3_nt: TGTGCCTGGAGTGCGGGAGGGTCGTCCTACGAGCAGTACTTC

d_call: TRBD2
v_call: TRBV7-9
j_call: TRBJ2-3
clone_size: -
cdr3_aa: CASSPGLAADTQYF
cdr3_nt: TGTGCCAGCAGCCCGGGACTAGCGGCAGATACGCAGTATTTT

d_call: -
v_call: TRBV11-3
j_call: TRBJ1-1
clone_size: -
cdr3_aa: CASSLGGGRGKTEAFF
cdr3_nt: TGTGCCAGCAGCTTAGGCGGCGGCAGGGGAAAAACTGAAGCTTTCTTT

d_call: TRBD2
v_call: TRBV10-2
j_call: TRBJ2-3
clone_size: -
cdr3_aa: CASSRLAGADTQYF
cdr3_nt: TGCGCCAGCAGTCGGCTAGCGGGAGCAGATACGCAGTATTTT

d_call: -
v_call: TRBV11-2
j_call: TRBJ2-1
clone_size: -
cdr3_aa: CASSPDRNSYNEQFF
cdr3_nt: TGTGCCAGCAGCCCCGACAGGAACTCCTACAATGAGCAGTTCTTC

d_call: -
v_call: TRBV6-6
j_call: TRBJ1-1
clone_size: -
cdr3_aa: CASQSSNTEAFF
cdr3_nt: TGTGCCAGTCAAAGCTCGAACACTGAAGCTTTCTTT

d_call: -
v_call: TRBV5-1
j_call: TRBJ1-6
clone_size: -
cdr3_aa: CASSPQPSGNSPLHF
cdr3_nt: TGCGCCAGCAGCCCCCAACCTTCGGGGAATTCACCCCTCCACTTT

d_call: TRBD2
v_call: TRBV10-3
j_call: TRBJ2-1
clone_size: -
cdr3_aa: CAIRMGLNEQFF
cdr3_nt: TGTGCCATCAGGATGGGACTAAATGAGCAGTTCTTC

d_call: -
v_call: TRBV5-6
j_call: TRBJ1-2
clone_size: -
cdr3_aa: CASSFGPTQGSVF
cdr3_nt: TGTGCCAGCAGCTTTGGTCCCACACAGGGTAGTGTCTTC

d_call: TRBD2
v_call: TRBV5-1
j_call: TRBJ2-7
clone_size: -
cdr3_aa: CASDLQGLTRAGGMYEQYF
cdr3_nt: TGCGCCAGCGACCTTCAGGGGCTCACCCGAGCGGGAGGGATGTACGAGCAGTACTTC

d_call: TRBD2
v_call: TRBV5-1
j_call: TRBJ2-5
clone_size: -
cdr3_aa: CASSFASGGLVTQYF
cdr3_nt: TGCGCCAGCAGCTTCGCTAGCGGGGGGTTGGTGACCCAGTACTTC

d_call: TRBD1
v_call: TRBV5-1
j_call: TRBJ2-5
clone_size: -
cdr3_aa: CASSSGQGSETQYF
cdr3_nt: TGCGCCAGCAGCTCCGGACAGGGATCGGAGACCCAGTACTTC

d_call: -
v_call: TRBV9
j_call: TRBJ1-2
clone_size: -
cdr3_aa: CASSTDTHGNYGYTF
cdr3_nt: TGTGCCAGCAGCACGGACACTCACGGGAACTATGGCTACACCTTC

d_call: -
v_call: TRBV11-1
j_call: TRBJ1-2
clone_size: -
cdr3_aa: CASSLGGDYGYTF
cdr3_nt: TGTGCCAGCAGCTTGGGGGGAGACTATGGCTACACCTTC

d_call: -
v_call: TRBV2
j_call: TRBJ2-2
clone_size: once
cdr3_aa: CASEGASTRNTGELFF
cdr3_nt: TGTGCCAGCGAAGGGGCTAGCACCAGGAACACCGGGGAGCTGTTTTTT

d_call: -
v_call: TRBV28
j_call: TRBJ1-1
clone_size: -
cdr3_aa: CASSQSGTVAGVNTEAFF
cdr3_nt: TGTGCCAGCAGCCAGAGCGGCACGGTAGCCGGAGTGAACACTGAAGCTTTCTTT

d_call: TRBD2
v_call: TRBV7-2
j_call: TRBJ2-3
clone_size: -
cdr3_aa: CASSPQRRGGLSDTQYF
cdr3_nt: TGTGCCAGCAGCCCCCAAAGGCGGGGGGGCCTGTCGGATACGCAGTATTTT

d_call: -
v_call: TRBV28
j_call: TRBJ2-1
clone_size: -
cdr3_aa: CASSLPDSRPARFF
cdr3_nt: TGTGCCAGCAGTTTGCCGGACAGCCGCCCCGCGCGGTTCTTC

d_call: -
v_call: TRBV5-1
j_call: TRBJ2-7
clone_size: -
cdr3_aa: CASSLDNSGFYEQYF
cdr3_nt: TGCGCCAGCAGCTTGGATAACAGCGGGTTTTACGAGCAGTACTTC

d_call: TRBD1
v_call: TRBV6-6
j_call: TRBJ2-1
clone_size: -
cdr3_aa: CASSYPTGGSYNEQFF
cdr3_nt: TGTGCCAGCAGTTACCCGACAGGGGGCTCCTACAATGAGCAGTTCTTC

d_call: -
v_call: TRBV27
j_call: TRBJ1-4
clone_size: once
cdr3_aa: CASSLYREDEKLFF
cdr3_nt: TGTGCCAGCAGTTTATACAGGGAGGATGAAAAACTGTTTTTT

d_call: -
v_call: TRBV11-2
j_call: TRBJ1-1
clone_size: -
cdr3_aa: CASRLQVGAFF
cdr3_nt: TGTGCCAGCAGACTACAGGTGGGAGCTTTCTTT

d_call: -
v_call: TRBV30
j_call: TRBJ2-7
clone_size: -
cdr3_aa: CAWSATSYEQYF
cdr3_nt: TGTGCCTGGAGTGCCACCTCCTACGAGCAGTACTTC

d_call: -
v_call: TRBV10-1
j_call: TRBJ2-5
clone_size: -
cdr3_aa: CASSVAGDGTQYF
cdr3_nt: TGCGCCAGCAGTGTAGCAGGGGACGGGACCCAGTACTTC